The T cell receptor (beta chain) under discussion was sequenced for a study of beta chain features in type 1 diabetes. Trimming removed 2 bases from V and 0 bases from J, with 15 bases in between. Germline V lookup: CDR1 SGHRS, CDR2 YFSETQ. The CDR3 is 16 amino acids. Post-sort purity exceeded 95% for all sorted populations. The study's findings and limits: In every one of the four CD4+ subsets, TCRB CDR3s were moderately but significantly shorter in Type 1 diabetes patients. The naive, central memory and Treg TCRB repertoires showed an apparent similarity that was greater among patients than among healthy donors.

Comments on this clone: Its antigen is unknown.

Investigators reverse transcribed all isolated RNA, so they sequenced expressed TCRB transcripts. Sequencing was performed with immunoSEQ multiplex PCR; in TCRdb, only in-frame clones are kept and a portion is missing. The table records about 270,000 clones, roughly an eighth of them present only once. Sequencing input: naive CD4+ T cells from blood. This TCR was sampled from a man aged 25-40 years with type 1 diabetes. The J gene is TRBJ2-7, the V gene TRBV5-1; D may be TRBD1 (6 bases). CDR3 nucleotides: TGCGCCAGCAGCTTCATCTCCGGGACAAGCTCCTACGAGCAGTACTTC. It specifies CASSFISGTSSYEQYF.